A selection of T cell receptor beta chains follows, all from one sample in a study of shared T cell receptors in the human thymus. Assay: immunoSEQ multiplex PCR; the TCRdb copy retains only in-frame clones and omits some. The data hold 550,000 to 800,000 clones, with over 75% observed a single time. Separately, the same data were catalogued under a study of human thymus T cells.

The sequencing input was thymocytes. All receptors derive from a girl under two years old with a congenital heart defect. Both conserved end residues are part of each CDR3. A D gene is named only where the DNA matches it firmly. Clone size is given for some rows only: seen once, a few or many times, or a class if the clone is expanded.

J	D	length	size	V	DNA	CDR3
TRBJ2-7	TRBD2	15	-	TRBV27	TGTGCCAGCAGTTATCAGCGGGGGACCATCTACGAGCAGTACTTC	CASSYQRGTIYEQYF
TRBJ1-1	-	16	-	TRBV6-6	TGTGCCAGCAGTTACGGACTGTCTATGCGGAACACTGAAGCTTTCTTT	CASSYGLSMRNTEAFF
TRBJ2-1	TRBD1	15	-	TRBV5-1	TGCGCCAGCAGCTTGGTTGGGACAGGCTACAATGAGCAGTTCTTC	CASSLVGTGYNEQFF
TRBJ2-6	-	19	once	TRBV5-1	TGCGCCAGCAGCCCCCCCCGACAGGCTGCCCTCTCTGGGGCCAACGTCCTGACTTTC	CASSPPRQAALSGANVLTF
TRBJ2-4	-	13	-	TRBV7-6	TGTGCCAGCAGCAGTGATCCGGGAAACATTCAGTACTTC	CASSSDPGNIQYF
TRBJ2-1	-	16	-	TRBV7-9	TGTGCCAGCAGCTCCAGCTACGGGGGCTCCTACAATGAGCAGTTCTTC	CASSSSYGGSYNEQFF
TRBJ2-1	-	20	-	TRBV27	TGTGCCAGCAGTTTATCCCCGAGGGGGCCGGGAGTTGGCTCCTACAATGAGCAGTTCTTC	CASSLSPRGPGVGSYNEQFF
TRBJ1-1	-	13	-	TRBV6-5	TGTGCCAGCAGTTACTGTAACGGGACTGAAGCTTTCTTT	CASSYCNGTEAFF
TRBJ1-6	-	12	few	TRBV19	TGTGCCAGTCGCCAGGGGAATTCACCCCTCCACTTT	CASRQGNSPLHF
TRBJ2-7	-	14	few	TRBV19	TGTGCCAGTAGTTCCCACAGGGACTCCTACGAGCAGTACTTC	CASSSHRDSYEQYF
TRBJ1-1	-	13	-	TRBV2	TGTGCCAGTGGGCTAACACGGGGCACTGAAGCTTTCTTT	CASGLTRGTEAFF
TRBJ1-1	TRBD1	16	-	TRBV19	TGTGCCAGTAGTATCCCCCGACGGGACAGGGGTACTGAAGCTTTCTTT	CASSIPRRDRGTEAFF
TRBJ1-4	-	19	few	TRBV28	TGTGCCAGCAGTGTACAGCACACCGATAGGACAGTGGTACACGAAAAACTGTTTTTT	CASSVQHTDRTVVHEKLFF
TRBJ1-4	-	14	-	TRBV27	TGTGCCAGCGCTGGGGGAGGCACTAATGAAAAACTGTTTTTT	CASAGGGTNEKLFF
TRBJ2-5	TRBD1	14	-	TRBV10-1	TGCGCCAGCAGCGCACAGGGGGAAGCGGAGACCCAGTACTTC	CASSAQGEAETQYF
TRBJ2-7	-	13	-	TRBV19	TGTGCCACCAGACAGCCCAGCTCCTACGAGCAGTACTTC	CATRQPSSYEQYF
TRBJ2-7	TRBD1	13	-	TRBV5-4	TGTGCCAGCAGCTTCGACAGGGTGAACGAGCAGTACTTC	CASSFDRVNEQYF
TRBJ1-6	-	17	-	TRBV14	TGTGCCAGCAGCCCGACGGCCAGGGCCCCTTGGAATTCACCCCTCCACTTT	CASSPTARAPWNSPLHF
TRBJ2-5	TRBD1	16	-	TRBV5-1	TGCGCCAGCAGCTCCCCGGACAGGAAGGGGCAGGAGACCCAGTACTTC	CASSSPDRKGQETQYF
TRBJ1-5	-	14	-	TRBV30	TGTGCCTGGAGTGTACGGGGTTGGGGACAGCCCCAGCATTTT	CAWSVRGWGQPQHF
TRBJ1-4	-	12	-	TRBV14	TGTGCCAGCAGCCAAGCCGGGAGAATACTGTTTTTT	CASSQAGRILFF
TRBJ1-1	-	16	-	TRBV5-4	TGTGCCAGCAGCCCGTGGGGGGGTGGGAAGAGCACTGAAGCTTTCTTT	CASSPWGGGKSTEAFF
TRBJ1-3	-	12	-	TRBV6-1	TGTGCCAGCACCCGCGGGGGAAACACCATATATTTT	CASTRGGNTIYF
TRBJ1-2	-	14	few	TRBV21-1	TGTGCCAGCAGCGCTTTGGACAGCCACTATGGCTACACCTTC	CASSALDSHYGYTF
TRBJ2-2	-	16	-	TRBV28	TGTGCCAGCAGTTCCTCGGGAGACGCGAACACCGGGGAGCTGTTTTTT	CASSSSGDANTGELFF
TRBJ2-1	-	12	few	TRBV13	TGTGCCAGCAGAGTGGGCGGGTATGAGCAGTTCTTC	CASRVGGYEQFF
TRBJ1-2	-	14	-	TRBV23-1	TGCGCCAGCAGCGGCGAGGGGGCTAACTATGGCTACACCTTC	CASSGEGANYGYTF
TRBJ1-2	-	13	-	TRBV19	TGTGCCAGTAGTATAGGCGGGGTCTATGGCTACACCTTC	CASSIGGVYGYTF
TRBJ1-2	-	14	-	TRBV10-3	TGTGCCACCTACGATACAGGGCTGAACTATGGCTACACCTTC	CATYDTGLNYGYTF
TRBJ1-6	-	15	-	TRBV6-6	TGTGCCAGCAGTTACCAGGCAGAATATAATTCACCCCTCCACTTT	CASSYQAEYNSPLHF
TRBJ2-1	TRBD1	16	-	TRBV5-6	TGTGCCAGCAGCTCGAAGGGACAGGGGACGTACAATGAGCAGTTCTTC	CASSSKGQGTYNEQFF